This T cell receptor (beta chain) was obtained from a study of cytomegalovirus exposure and HLA in healthy donors. V dropped 1 base and J dropped 0 bases, with 13 bases sitting between them. CDR3 size: 17 residues. In germline, CDR1 is LGHNA, CDR2 YNFKEQ. All donors participated as healthy donors of bone marrow. Whole-study results and caveats: One variant, a missense change in DCLRE1C, was linked in a later analysis to TCR beta V- and J-gene trimming.

As for this clone: Its specificity is unknown.

PCR amplification relied on 60 Vbeta primers (plus 13 Jbeta primers). Using immunoSEQ multiplex PCR, the repertoire was profiled, and TCRdb retains in-frame clones only, with some absent. The data show 100,000 to 150,000 clones, 75% to 85% seen once. What was sequenced was PBMCs. V and J are TRBV4-2 and TRBJ1-3; D is perhaps TRBD1 (5 bases). This TCR came from a woman aged 45-59 years in good health and CMV-seropositive. The CDR3 bases are TGTGCCAGCAGCCAAGCCGGATCGGGGGGCTCTGGAAACACCATATATTTT. Amino acid sequence: CASSQAGSGGSGNTIYF.